Shown below are 22 T cell receptor beta chains from a single sample sequenced in a study of beta chain features in type 1 diabetes (dated by TCRdb to the late 2010s). The method was the immunoSEQ multiplex PCR assay. All of the isolated RNA was reverse transcribed with the High Capacity cDNA Reverse Transcription Kit, so expressed TCRB transcripts were sequenced. The table comes from immuneACCESS by way of TCRdb, which keeps in-frame sequences with V and J called. Part of the clones is missing from these tables; in studies checked, under half for an unresolved V gene and the rest for unknown reasons. Counted in this sample were more than 130,000 clones; around 7% of them appeared once. Around 1.5% of the sample comes from the top ten. The sample consisted of central memory CD4+ T cells from blood. The source is a woman aged 25 to 39 in good health.

This clone was counted between two and nine times. The rearrangement links TRBV7-6 to TRBJ2-3; the D gene is possibly TRBD2 (5 bases). The V gene's germline CDR1 is SGHVS and CDR2 FNYEAQ. V lost 1 base, J lost 1 base, and 9 bases lay in between. The CDR3 runs to 15 residues. CDR3 protein: CASSLGGRGTDTQYF. Here the CDR3 DNA reads TGTGCCAGCAGCTTAGGCGGGCGGGGCACAGATACGCAGTATTTT.

The chain uses TRBV5-1 and TRBJ2-2, with D possibly TRBD2 on 5 matching bases. The ends were cut back, 4 bases at V and 0 bases at J, with 16 bases in the middle. Germline CDR1 SGHRS, CDR2 YFSETQ. The length of the CDR3 is 17 residues. Here the CDR3 reads CASSIVITGTNTGELFF. In DNA form, the CDR3 reads TGCGCCAGCAGCATAGTGATCACGGGAACGAACACCGGGGAGCTGTTTTTT.

This clone was observed many times. This chain joins TRBV27 and TRBJ2-7; TRBD1 aligns across 9 bases. J gave up 5 bases and V 6 bases, and 8 bases lay outside the gene matches. The CDR3 loop spans 14 amino acids. Germline CDR1 reads MNHEY; CDR2 reads SMNVEV (reference sequence). The CDR3 DNA follows: TGTGCCAGCAGCCCGGACAGGGGATACCACGAGCAGTACTTC. Protein product: CASSPDRGYHEQYF.

This clone was counted between two and nine times. The V call is TRBV11-2, the J call TRBJ2-3; 8 positions match TRBD2. CDR3 length: 16 amino acids. Germline V lookup: CDR1 SGHAT, CDR2 FQNNGV. Germline trimming cut 1 base from V and 2 bases from J; bases unmatched to any gene: 5. The CDR3, as DNA: TGTGCCAGCAGCTTAGGGGTAGCGGGAAACACAGATACGCAGTATTTT. Translating it yields CASSLGVAGNTDTQYF.

This chain links TRBV18 with TRBJ2-3; 10 nucleotides match TRBD2. The CDR3 extends over 16 amino acids. Germline assignment: CDR1 KGHSH and CDR2 LQKENI. The V segment lost 6 bases and the J segment 4 bases; nucleotides outside the gene matches: 10. For the CDR3, the DNA is TGTGCCAGCTCCCCCGCTAGCGGGAGCGTTGCAGATACGCAGTATTTT. Protein product: CASSPASGSVADTQYF. Together with reference TRBV18 and TRBJ2-3, the CDR3 gives the full variable domain: NAGVMQNPRHLVRRRGQEARLRCSPMKGHSHVYWYRQLPEEGLKFMVYLQKENIIDESGMPKERFSAEFPKEGPSILRIQQVVRGDSAAYFCASSPASGSVADTQYFGPGTRLTVL.

This clone occurred many times. The chain has TRBV21-1 and TRBJ2-1; whether TRBD1, the table's D call, matches the DNA was not checked. TRBV21-1 is a pseudogene. The CDR3 spans 14 residues. CDR3 DNA sequence: TGTGCCAGCAGCTCCAGGGGCTCCTACAATGAGCAGTTCTTC. Protein sequence: CASSSRGSYNEQFF.

This sequence joins TRBV7-2 and TRBJ2-7; 10 bases agree with TRBD2. CDR1 SGHTA and CDR2 FQGNSA come from the germline V gene. J lost 6 bases, V lost 3 bases, and 5 bases had no gene match. The CDR3 runs to 14 residues. The CDR3 coding sequence is TGTGCCAGCAGCTTTGGGCTAGCGGGAGCCGAGCAGTACTTC. Protein: CASSFGLAGAEQYF.

This clone was counted only a few times. The V call is TRBV4-3, the J call TRBJ2-5, with TRBD1 identical over 8 bases. V shed 0 bases, J shed 4 bases, and the junction held 7 bases outside the gene matches. This CDR3 has 16 residues. CDR1 and CDR2 from the germline V gene are LGHNA and YSLEER. CDR3 in DNA: TGCGCCAGCAGCCAAGAGGCCAGGGGGCTGGTAGAGACCCAGTACTTC. Protein sequence: CASSQEARGLVETQYF.

This sequence joins TRBV5-5 and TRBJ2-1; weak D call: TRBD2 (5 bases). Trimming left V 6 bases short and J 5 bases short, with 15 bases between. The CDR3 length is 14 residues. Looked up from germline, CDR1 is SGHKS and CDR2 is YYEKEE (reference sequence). CDR3 nucleotides: TGTGCCAGCATCAGGACCCCCGGGAACAATGAGCAGTTCTTC. Its protein product is CASIRTPGNNEQFF. Based on the CDR3 plus reference TRBV5-5 and TRBJ2-1, the full variable domain is DAGVTQSPTHLIKTRGQQVTLRCSPISGHKSVSWYQQVLGQGPQFIFQYYEKEERGRGNFPDRFSARQFPNYSSELNVNALLLGDSALYLCASIRTPGNNEQFFGPGTRLTVL.

This clone was seen a handful of times. The V call is TRBV6-5, the J call TRBJ1-5; D gene uncertain. With 2 bases removed from V and 4 bases from J, the gap between germline ends came to 9 bases. Germline V gene data show CDR1 as MNHEY and CDR2 as SVGAGI. The CDR3 is 14 amino acids. The CDR3 DNA is TGTGCCAGCAGTTACCCCGCCGGTAATCAGCCCCAGCATTTT. The encoded protein is CASSYPAGNQPQHF.

In this sample, this clone turned up a few times. The V and J genes are TRBV30 and TRBJ1-3; TRBD1 might be the D (5 bases). Trimming stripped 3 bases from V and 3 bases from J, with 6 bases between. The CDR3 spans 12 residues. Germline V lookup: CDR1 GTSNPN, CDR2 SVGIG (reference sequence). The CDR3 loop reads CAWRTDGNTIYF. As DNA, the CDR3 is TGTGCCTGGAGGACAGATGGAAACACCATATATTTT.

A remark on this clone: Other DNA sequences within the sample encode an identical CDR3. The J gene is TRBJ1-5, the V gene TRBV2, with a possible D match to TRBD1 (5 bases). CDR3 size: 14 residues. V shed 3 bases and J shed 3 bases, with 9 bases lying between them. Germline CDR1 is SNHLY and CDR2 is FYNNEI. Here the CDR3 reads CASSEGGNNQPQHF. CDR3 nucleotides: TGTGCCAGCAGTGAGGGGGGGAACAATCAGCCCCAGCATTTT.

This sequence joins TRBV5-4 and TRBJ2-1, with D perhaps TRBD2 (6 bases). CDR1 and CDR2 from the germline V gene are SGHNT and YYREEE (reference sequence). The CDR3 covers 16 residues. The ends were cut back, 4 bases at V and 1 base at J, with 15 bases in the middle. The DNA for the CDR3 is TGTGCCAGCAGCCAATCCTTAGCGGTTTCCTACAATGAGCAGTTCTTC. This gives the protein CASSQSLAVSYNEQFF.

A few counts support this clone. This rearrangement joins TRBV23-1 to TRBJ1-4; maybe TRBD1 (6 bases). TRBV23-1 has ORF status, its function being uncertain. Trimming cost V 0 bases and J 6 bases, with 29 bases left between them. The CDR3 spans 21 residues. CDR3 sequence (DNA): TGCGCCAGCAGTCAATCCCAGCCCGACGGACAGTCGGAGCTCAGTGATGAAAAACTGTTTTTT. Encoded protein: CASSQSQPDGQSELSDEKLFF.

This clone has a handful of counts. The chain employs TRBV10-3 and TRBJ2-5, with a tentative D call TRBD1 (6 bases). V lost 8 bases, J lost 4 bases, and 11 bases lay in between. This CDR3 has 12 residues. Germline V CDR1 and CDR2: ENHRY, SYGVKD. The chain's CDR3 is CAIRTVAETQYF. As DNA, the CDR3 is TGTGCCATCCGGACAGTAGCAGAGACCCAGTACTTC.

This clone was detected only a few times. V is TRBV7-9 and J is TRBJ2-1; TRBD2 agrees at 10 bases. Germline CDR1 SEHNR, CDR2 FQNEAQ (reference sequence). This CDR3 has 16 residues. Losses at the gene ends were 7 bases for V and 7 bases for J; bases not matched to a gene: 13. For the CDR3, the DNA is TGTGCCAGCACCCGGGGGGGGCTAGCGGGAGTAAATGAGCAGTTCTTC. Amino acid sequence: CASTRGGLAGVNEQFF.

The V call is TRBV28, the J call TRBJ2-7; perhaps TRBD1 as D (6 bases). Germline lookup yields CDR1 MDHEN and CDR2 SYDVKM. The length of the CDR3 is 16 residues. The germline V and J ends were trimmed by 6 bases and 3 bases, with 21 bases remaining between them. Here the CDR3 DNA reads TGTGCCAGCAGACCTTCGTTTGGGACACCGTTCTACGAGCAGTACTTC. Its protein product is CASRPSFGTPFYEQYF. Full variable domain (rest looked up from reference TRBV28 and TRBJ2-7): DVKVTQSSRYLVKRTGEKVFLECVQDMDHENMFWYRQDPGLGLRLIYFSYDVKMKEKGDIPEGYSVSREKKERFSLILESASTNQTSMYLCASRPSFGTPFYEQYFGPGTRLTVT.

This clone has a handful of counts. This chain uses TRBV6-6 with TRBJ2-3; D is possibly TRBD2 (6 bases). Germline V gene lookup returns CDR1 MNHNY and CDR2 SVGAGI (reference sequence). CDR3 length: 14 residues. V was shortened by 8 bases and J by 0 bases, with 12 bases between the two germline ends. The CDR3 DNA sequence: TGTGCCAGCCTTATAGCGGTCAGCACAGATACGCAGTATTTT. It translates to CASLIAVSTDTQYF.

This clone was observed a handful of times. CDR3 residues: CASGLAGVSLEQYF. In DNA form, the CDR3 reads TGTGCCAGCGGATTAGCGGGAGTATCGCTCGAGCAGTACTTC. The chain couples TRBV7-2 to TRBJ2-7; 9 bases match TRBD2. Germline V lookup: CDR1 SGHTA, CDR2 FQGNSA. There are 14 residues in the CDR3. V lost 8 bases, J lost 6 bases, and 11 bases stayed unmatched.

J is TRBJ2-3 and V is TRBV11-2, with 12 positions matching TRBD2. Losses at the gene ends were 2 bases for V and 3 bases for J; bases not matched to a gene: 9. The CDR3 extends over 18 amino acids. The germline V gene encodes CDR1 SGHAT and CDR2 FQNNGV. CDR3 in amino acids: CASSLMPSGRVLTDTQYF. The CDR3 nucleotides read TGTGCCAGCAGCTTAATGCCTAGCGGGAGGGTATTGACAGATACGCAGTATTTT.

Only a few counts were recorded for this clone. The genes are TRBV5-4 and TRBJ2-1, with D possibly matching TRBD1 (7 bases). Germline CDR1 and CDR2: SGHNT and YYREEE (reference sequence). There are 14 residues in the CDR3. V was cut by 4 bases and J by 8 bases, with 16 bases left in between. DNA of the CDR3: TGTGCCAGCAGCCAGGGGGGCAGGTTCGATGAGCAGTTCTTC. It is translated as CASSQGGRFDEQFF.

At least ten counts were recorded for this clone. For the CDR3, the DNA is TGTGCCACCAGCAGAGGACAGGGATTCGGAAAACTGTTTTTT. It encodes CATSRGQGFGKLFF. V is TRBV15 and J is TRBJ1-4, with 7 bases matching TRBD1. Germline-derived CDR1 and CDR2 are LNHNV and YYDKDF (reference sequence). Trimming at V came to 1 base and at J to 10 bases, leaving 6 bases not matched to a gene. CDR3 length equals 14 residues.